Following are 18 T cell receptor beta chains from one sample sequenced in a study of early T cells in non-severe SARS-CoV-2 infection. A single record per CDR3 protein comes from TCRdb applying MiXCR to the 5' RACE reads. This table has tens of thousands of distinct CDR3 sequences, over 7% appearing once. Material for sequencing was whole blood. Receptor source: an adult who was a healthcare worker with PCR-confirmed SARS-CoV-2 infection or an uninfected control (not recorded which).

This clonotype was picked up many times. The rearrangement links TRBV6-1 to TRBJ1-1; 7 nucleotides agree with TRBD1. Trimming at V came to 6 bases and at J to 0 bases, leaving 4 bases not matched to a gene. The CDR3 contains 14 residues. The germline V gene encodes CDR1 MNHNS and CDR2 SASEGT. The CDR3 nucleotides are TGTGCCAGCAGGGGGACAGCCCTGAACACTGAAGCTTTCTTT. Translated, it gives CASRGTALNTEAFF.

This clonotype appeared a few times. The junction shows a germline mismatch at one end, possibly a read error. The gene calls are TRBV5-4 and TRBJ2-6; D assignment may be TRBD1 or TRBD2 (5 bases each). The CDR3 contains 18 residues. Germline-derived CDR1 and CDR2 are SGHNT and YYREEE (reference sequence). The CDR3 is CASSRGQAFVAGANVLIF. CDR3 bases: TGTGCCAGCAGCCGGGGCCAGGCCTTTGTTGCTGGGGCCAACGTCCTGATTTTC. Looking up the rest from reference TRBV5-4 and TRBJ2-6 gives the full variable domain: ETGVTQSPTHLIKTRGQQVTLRCSSQSGHNTVSWYQQALGQGPQFIFQYYREEENGRGNFPPRFSGLQFPNYSSELNVNALELDDSALYLCASSRGQAFVAGANVLIFGAGSRLTVL.

The V and J genes are TRBV2 and TRBJ2-1; 9 bases line up with TRBD2. V gave up 8 bases and J gave up 9 bases; unmatched junction bases: 5. Germline CDR1 reads SNHLY; CDR2 reads FYNNEI. The CDR3 extends over 12 amino acids. CDR3 in amino acids: CASSSGMGEQFF. The CDR3 nucleotides are TGTGCCAGCTCTAGCGGGATGGGTGAGCAGTTCTTC.

The chain has TRBV5-1 and TRBJ1-2; D remains unclear. CDR1 is SGHRS and CDR2 is YFSETQ in the germline V gene. V lost 5 bases to trimming and J lost 6 bases, with 17 bases between them. The CDR3 is made up of 14 amino acids. CDR3 DNA sequence: TGCGCCAGCAGTTCGGAGGCTGCTGGGCATGGCTACACCTTC. It codes for CASSSEAAGHGYTF.

This clonotype came up many times. This chain joins TRBV15 and TRBJ2-5; 10 bases map to TRBD2. V lost 1 base and J lost 5; bases outside the gene matches: 7. The CDR3 sequence is 16 residues long. CDR1 LNHNV and CDR2 YYDKDF come from the germline V gene (reference sequence). This chain's CDR3 is CATSRGPSGGRETQYF. The CDR3 DNA follows: TGTGCCACCAGCAGAGGTCCTAGCGGGGGAAGGGAGACCCAGTACTTC.

This chain connects TRBV19 to TRBJ1-2, with 7 bases identical to TRBD1. CDR1 is LNHDA, CDR2 SQIVND, per germline (reference sequence). J gave up 6 bases and V 10 bases, and 8 bases lay outside the gene matches. The CDR3 is made up of 12 amino acids. The DNA of the CDR3 is TGTGCCACCGAAGACAGGGTCGATGGCTACACCTTC. Its protein product is CATEDRVDGYTF. The whole variable domain, remainder taken from reference TRBV19 and TRBJ1-2, is DGGITQSPKYLFRKEGQNVTLSCEQNLNHDAMYWYRQDPGQGLRLIYYSQIVNDFQKGDIAEGYSVSREKKESFPLTVTSAQKNPTAFYLCATEDRVDGYTFGSGTRLTVV.

This clonotype was recorded many times. The chain has TRBV7-9 and TRBJ2-7; possible D gene TRBD2, 5 bases. The V gene lost 5 bases and the J gene lost 2 bases, with 16 bases spanning the gap. The germline V gene encodes CDR1 SEHNR and CDR2 FQNEAQ (reference sequence). This CDR3 comprises 15 residues. The CDR3 region is CASSLRPGLTYEQYF. The DNA of the CDR3 is TGTGCCAGCAGCCTCAGGCCGGGGTTAACCTACGAGCAGTACTTC.

V is TRBV29-1 and J is TRBJ1-1; D remains unclear. V gave up 7 bases and J gave up 0 bases, with 15 bases separating them. The CDR3 runs 14 residues. Germline lookup yields CDR1 SQVTM and CDR2 ANQGSEA. CDR3 in DNA: TGCAGCGCAGTTCCCCTATCCATGAACACTGAAGCTTTCTTT. Encoded protein: CSAVPLSMNTEAFF.

This clonotype came up a few times. The gene calls are TRBV7-6 and TRBJ2-7; perhaps TRBD1 as D (6 bases). Germline CDR1 is SGHVS and CDR2 is FNYEAQ. Trimming pared 4 bases from V and 3 bases from J, leaving 10 bases between. This CDR3 has 13 amino acids. The CDR3 bases are TGTGCCAGCAGCTCAGGGGACCGCTACGAGCAGTACTTC. This sequence encodes CASSSGDRYEQYF.

This clonotype occurred many times. V usage is TRBV3-1 and J usage is TRBJ1-5; D uncertain. The germline V and J ends were trimmed by 4 bases and 2 bases, with 9 bases remaining between them. Germline V CDR1 and CDR2: LGHDT, YNNKEL (reference sequence). The CDR3 has 14 amino acids. The CDR3 here is CASSPAGGNQPQHF. The CDR3 bases are TGTGCCAGCAGCCCTGCTGGAGGCAATCAGCCCCAGCATTTT.

The rearrangement uses TRBV7-9 and TRBJ1-3; D not certain. This CDR3 comprises 13 residues. V shed 6 bases and J shed 0 bases, with 6 bases lying between them. From germline, CDR1 is SEHNR and CDR2 FQNEAQ (reference sequence). The CDR3 DNA reads TGTGCCAGCAGGCCCCGCTCTGGAAACACCATATATTTT. Residues: CASRPRSGNTIYF.

The chain couples TRBV2 to TRBJ1-1; D uncertain. The CDR3 extends over 13 amino acids. Trimming took off 4 bases at V and 0 bases at J, with 6 bases between the two ends. CDR1 and CDR2 from the germline V gene are SNHLY and FYNNEI. The CDR3: CASSVDMNTEAFF. CDR3 nucleotides: TGTGCCAGCAGTGTAGATATGAACACTGAAGCTTTCTTT.

This clonotype was picked up a small number of times. The chain couples TRBV5-6 to TRBJ1-3; D might be TRBD1 (6 bases). The CDR3 length is 19 residues. Germline V lookup: CDR1 SGHDT, CDR2 YYEEEE. The ends were cut back, 4 bases at V and 0 bases at J, with 23 bases in the middle. The CDR3 sequence is CASSLTLNGGRISGNTIYF. For the CDR3, the DNA is TGTGCCAGCAGCCTTACCCTCAATGGGGGCCGGATCTCTGGAAACACCATATATTTT.

This clonotype has at least ten counts. V usage is TRBV7-9 and J usage is TRBJ2-1; 11 nucleotides agree with TRBD1. Per germline, CDR1 SEHNR and CDR2 FQNEAQ (reference sequence). The CDR3 covers 16 residues. The V segment lost 10 bases and the J segment 7 bases; nucleotides outside the gene matches: 15. The CDR3 loop reads CAIPGQGVAPGNEQFF. In DNA form, the CDR3 reads TGTGCCATTCCGGGACAGGGGGTGGCCCCCGGGAATGAGCAGTTCTTC.

V gene TRBV12-3 or TRBV12-4 combines with J gene TRBJ1-1; possibly TRBD1 for D (6 bases). The CDR3 contains 15 residues. V lost 8 bases and J 1 base, leaving 17 bases between the germline ends. For the CDR3, the DNA is TGTGCCAGCGACCCAGGGGTAGGGGCGAACACTGAAGCTTTCTTT. Its protein is CASDPGVGANTEAFF.

This clonotype was seen a few times. The rearrangement uses TRBV7-3 and TRBJ2-1; no reliable D call. CDR3 length: 13 amino acids. Per the germline V gene, CDR1 is SGHTA and CDR2 is FQGTGA. V was trimmed by 4 bases and J by 10 bases, leaving 14 bases between them. For the CDR3, the DNA is TGTGCCAGCAGCTCACAAGGGAATAGCGAGCAGTTCTTC. Translating gives CASSSQGNSEQFF.

The J gene is TRBJ2-3, the V gene TRBV10-3; 8 positions agree with TRBD2. V dropped 7 bases and J dropped 6; count of bases not matched to a gene: 3. This CDR3 has 12 amino acids. Germline V gives CDR1 ENHRY, CDR2 SYGVKD. The CDR3 protein is CAINSGVDTQYF. For the CDR3, the DNA is TGTGCCATCAATAGCGGGGTTGATACGCAGTATTTT.

This clonotype was counted between two and nine times. This rearrangement joins TRBV18 to TRBJ1-5; no clear D gene. CDR3 length: 12 amino acids. Germline V CDR1 and CDR2: KGHSH, LQKENI. Trimming removed 0 bases from V and 7 bases from J, with 4 bases in between. CDR3 nucleotide sequence: TGTGCCAGCTCACCACCGAACCAGCCCCAGCATTTT. It is translated as CASSPPNQPQHF.